These T cell receptor beta chains were read from a single sample in a study of human T cells and chemical hapten exposure. TCRdb recomputed calls from the RACE reads with MiXCR, one row per CDR3 protein. This sample has 80,000 to 95,000 distinct CDR3 sequences; around 10% occur once, and the top ten carry around 1.5%. The material sequenced was whole blood, taken in connection with sensitization to the hapten diphenylcyclopropenone (DPC). The source is a man aged 18 to 29 with alopecia areata. Some clones in this sample may be carry-over from other donors' samples. CDR3s include the opening cysteine and the closing phenylalanine or tryptophan. A D gene is named only where the DNA matches it firmly. Part of the rows lack a size; the others show once, few, many or a class for expanded clones.

v_gene: TRBV5-1
abundance: many
j_gene: TRBJ2-3
d_gene: TRBD2
CDR3aa: CASSLGLAGGTTDTQYF
CDR3nt: TGCGCCAGCAGCTTGGGGTTAGCGGGGGGAACCACAGATACGCAGTATTTT

v_gene: TRBV9
abundance: NA
j_gene: TRBJ1-1
d_gene: TRBD1
CDR3aa: CASSVRLDRENTEAFF
CDR3nt: TGTGCCAGCAGCGTTCGATTGGACAGGGAAAACACTGAAGCTTTCTTT

v_gene: TRBV29-1
abundance: NA
j_gene: TRBJ1-2
d_gene: TRBD1
CDR3aa: CSGQGVYGYTF
CDR3nt: TGCAGCGGACAGGGGGTCTATGGCTACACCTTC

v_gene: TRBV12-3/TRBV12-4
abundance: many
j_gene: TRBJ1-5
d_gene: NA
CDR3aa: CASSLGAGISDQPQHF
CDR3nt: TGTGCCAGCAGTTTGGGCGCAGGGATTTCCGATCAGCCCCAGCATTTT

v_gene: TRBV29-1
abundance: few
j_gene: TRBJ2-5
d_gene: NA
CDR3aa: CSAAQVGAAQYF
CDR3nt: TGCAGCGCTGCCCAGGTCGGAGCGGCCCAGTACTTC

v_gene: TRBV6-5
abundance: few
j_gene: TRBJ1-1
d_gene: NA
CDR3aa: CASIRKGLNTEAFF
CDR3nt: TGTGCCAGCATTCGGAAGGGACTGAACACTGAAGCTTTCTTT

v_gene: TRBV12-5
abundance: few
j_gene: TRBJ2-2
d_gene: NA
CDR3aa: CASGKDSTNTGELFF
CDR3nt: TGTGCTAGTGGGAAAGACAGCACGAACACCGGGGAGCTGTTTTTT

v_gene: TRBV27
abundance: NA
j_gene: TRBJ1-1
d_gene: NA
CDR3aa: CASSLVAREYTEAFF
CDR3nt: TGTGCCAGCAGTTTAGTGGCCAGGGAGTACACTGAAGCTTTCTTT

v_gene: TRBV4-3
abundance: few
j_gene: TRBJ2-3
d_gene: NA
CDR3aa: CASSQGVVWDTQYF
CDR3nt: TGCGCCAGCAGCCAAGGAGTCGTTTGGGATACGCAGTATTTT

v_gene: TRBV9
abundance: many
j_gene: TRBJ2-3
d_gene: TRBD2
CDR3aa: CASSVGLASSTDTQYF
CDR3nt: TGTGCCAGCAGCGTAGGACTAGCGTCTAGCACAGATACGCAGTATTTT

v_gene: TRBV7-9
abundance: many
j_gene: TRBJ2-1
d_gene: NA
CDR3aa: CASSLGYNEQFF
CDR3nt: TGTGCCAGCAGCTTAGGGTACAATGAGCAGTTCTTC

v_gene: TRBV28
abundance: NA
j_gene: TRBJ2-1
d_gene: NA
CDR3aa: CASSLQSYEQFF
CDR3nt: TGTGCCAGCAGTCTCCAGTCGTATGAGCAGTTCTTC

v_gene: TRBV20-1
abundance: NA
j_gene: TRBJ1-2
d_gene: NA
CDR3aa: CSAGKGTVYGYTF
CDR3nt: TGCAGTGCCGGGAAGGGCACGGTCTATGGCTACACCTTC

v_gene: TRBV5-4
abundance: few
j_gene: TRBJ1-2
d_gene: TRBD1
CDR3aa: CASSFPGQGSLYGYTF
CDR3nt: TGTGCCAGCAGCTTTCCGGGACAGGGATCTCTCTATGGCTACACCTTC

v_gene: TRBV4-1
abundance: few
j_gene: TRBJ2-3
d_gene: TRBD2
CDR3aa: CASGSNLAAGDTQYF
CDR3nt: TGCGCCAGCGGGTCTAACCTAGCGGCAGGGGATACGCAGTATTTT

v_gene: TRBV29-1
abundance: NA
j_gene: TRBJ2-3
d_gene: TRBD1
CDR3aa: CSVEGPDRADTQYF
CDR3nt: TGCAGCGTTGAAGGCCCCGACAGGGCGGATACGCAGTATTTT

v_gene: TRBV3-1
abundance: many
j_gene: TRBJ1-4
d_gene: NA
CDR3aa: CASSQQGTNEKLFF
CDR3nt: TGTGCCAGCAGCCAACAGGGGACTAATGAAAAACTGTTTTTT

v_gene: TRBV7-3
abundance: many
j_gene: TRBJ2-1
d_gene: NA
CDR3aa: CASSLRASVSSYNEQFF
CDR3nt: TGTGCCAGCAGCTTAAGGGCTAGCGTGAGCTCCTACAATGAGCAGTTCTTC

v_gene: TRBV21-1
abundance: few
j_gene: TRBJ2-4
d_gene: NA
CDR3aa: CASSNFWVRLAKNIQYF
CDR3nt: TGTGCCAGCAGCAATTTTTGGGTACGGCTAGCCAAAAACATTCAGTACTTC

v_gene: TRBV12-3/TRBV12-4
abundance: many
j_gene: TRBJ2-3
d_gene: NA
CDR3aa: CASSTLEADTQYF
CDR3nt: TGTGCCAGCAGCACACTAGAGGCAGATACGCAGTATTTT

v_gene: TRBV4-3
abundance: many
j_gene: TRBJ1-6
d_gene: NA
CDR3aa: CASREGDPHSPLHF
CDR3nt: TGCGCCAGCAGAGAAGGGGACCCTCATTCACCCCTCCACTTT

v_gene: TRBV29-1
abundance: many
j_gene: TRBJ2-1
d_gene: TRBD2
CDR3aa: CSVKTRLARNEQFF
CDR3nt: TGCAGCGTCAAGACCCGACTAGCTCGCAATGAGCAGTTCTTC

v_gene: TRBV29-1
abundance: NA
j_gene: TRBJ2-1
d_gene: TRBD1
CDR3aa: CSVGGQAGNEQFF
CDR3nt: TGCAGCGTTGGCGGACAGGCAGGTAATGAGCAGTTCTTC

v_gene: TRBV9
abundance: few
j_gene: TRBJ2-7
d_gene: NA
CDR3aa: CASSVAPRDSYEQYF
CDR3nt: TGTGCCAGCAGCGTAGCTCCGCGGGACTCCTACGAGCAGTACTTC

v_gene: TRBV6-1
abundance: few
j_gene: TRBJ1-1
d_gene: NA
CDR3aa: CASSEIRYTEAFF
CDR3nt: TGTGCCAGCAGTGAAATCCGATACACTGAAGCTTTCTTT

v_gene: TRBV9
abundance: NA
j_gene: TRBJ2-2
d_gene: NA
CDR3aa: CASSAIGTREYNTGELFF
CDR3nt: TGTGCCAGCAGCGCGATCGGGACTCGCGAATATAACACCGGGGAGCTGTTTTTT

v_gene: TRBV29-1
abundance: many
j_gene: TRBJ2-7
d_gene: NA
CDR3aa: CSVLRGYEQYF
CDR3nt: TGCAGCGTCCTTCGCGGTTACGAGCAGTACTTC

v_gene: TRBV28
abundance: few
j_gene: TRBJ1-6
d_gene: NA
CDR3aa: CASSFRDDFNNSPLHF
CDR3nt: TGTGCCAGCAGTTTCCGGGACGACTTTAATAATTCACCCCTCCACTTT

v_gene: TRBV6-6
abundance: few
j_gene: TRBJ1-1
d_gene: NA
CDR3aa: CASTWRDTEAFF
CDR3nt: TGTGCCAGCACCTGGAGGGACACTGAAGCTTTCTTT

v_gene: TRBV20-1
abundance: many
j_gene: TRBJ1-4
d_gene: NA
CDR3aa: CSARHGVLRGWNEKLFF
CDR3nt: TGCAGTGCTAGGCACGGCGTGTTAAGAGGGTGGAATGAAAAACTGTTTTTT

v_gene: TRBV29-1
abundance: NA
j_gene: TRBJ1-2
d_gene: NA
CDR3aa: CSARTDDYGYTF
CDR3nt: TGCAGCGCCAGGACAGACGACTATGGCTACACCTTC

v_gene: TRBV28
abundance: many
j_gene: TRBJ2-5
d_gene: TRBD1
CDR3aa: CASSALGQRQETQYF
CDR3nt: TGTGCCAGCAGTGCTTTGGGACAGCGACAAGAGACCCAGTACTTC

v_gene: TRBV6-4
abundance: few
j_gene: TRBJ2-1
d_gene: NA
CDR3aa: CASSPDREGNEQFF
CDR3nt: TGTGCCAGCAGCCCGGACAGGGAGGGCAATGAGCAGTTCTTC

v_gene: TRBV9
abundance: few
j_gene: TRBJ2-5
d_gene: NA
CDR3aa: CASSVAGSAQETQYF
CDR3nt: TGTGCCAGCAGCGTAGCGGGCTCAGCTCAAGAGACCCAGTACTTC

v_gene: TRBV3-2
abundance: many
j_gene: TRBJ2-1
d_gene: NA
CDR3aa: CASSQDKGGLEQFF
CDR3nt: TGTGCCAGCAGCCAAGATAAGGGGGGGTTGGAGCAGTTCTTC

v_gene: TRBV7-9
abundance: few
j_gene: TRBJ2-1
d_gene: NA
CDR3aa: CASSAYSDEQFF
CDR3nt: TGTGCCAGCAGCGCCTACAGTGATGAGCAGTTCTTC

v_gene: TRBV6-2/TRBV6-3
abundance: few
j_gene: TRBJ1-5
d_gene: NA
CDR3aa: CASSLGFNNQPQHF
CDR3nt: TGTGCCAGCAGCCTAGGGTTCAACAATCAGCCCCAGCATTTT